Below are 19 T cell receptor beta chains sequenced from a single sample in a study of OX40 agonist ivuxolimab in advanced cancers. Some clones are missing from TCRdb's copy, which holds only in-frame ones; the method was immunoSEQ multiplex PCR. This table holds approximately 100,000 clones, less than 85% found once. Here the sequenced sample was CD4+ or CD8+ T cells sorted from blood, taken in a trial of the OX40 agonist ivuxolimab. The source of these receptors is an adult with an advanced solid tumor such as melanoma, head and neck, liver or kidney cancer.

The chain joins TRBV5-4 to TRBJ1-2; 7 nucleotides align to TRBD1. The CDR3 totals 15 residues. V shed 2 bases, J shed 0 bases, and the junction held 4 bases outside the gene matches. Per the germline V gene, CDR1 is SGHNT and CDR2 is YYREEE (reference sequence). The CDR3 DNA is TGTGCCAGCAGCTTTGACAGGGAAGCTAACTATGGCTACACCTTC. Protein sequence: CASSFDREANYGYTF.

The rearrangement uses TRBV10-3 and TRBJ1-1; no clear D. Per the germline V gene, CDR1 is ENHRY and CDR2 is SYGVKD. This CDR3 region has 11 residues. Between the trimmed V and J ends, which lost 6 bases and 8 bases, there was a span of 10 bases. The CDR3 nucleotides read TGTGCCATCAGGAGCGGCGGAGAAGCTTTCTTT. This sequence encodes CAIRSGGEAFF.

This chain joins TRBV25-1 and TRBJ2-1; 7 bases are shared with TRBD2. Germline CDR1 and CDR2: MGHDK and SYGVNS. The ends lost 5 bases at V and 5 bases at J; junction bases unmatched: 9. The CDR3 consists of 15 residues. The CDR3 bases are TGTGCCAGCAGTCCTTCGGGACTAAAGAACAATGAGCAGTTCTTC. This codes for CASSPSGLKNNEQFF.

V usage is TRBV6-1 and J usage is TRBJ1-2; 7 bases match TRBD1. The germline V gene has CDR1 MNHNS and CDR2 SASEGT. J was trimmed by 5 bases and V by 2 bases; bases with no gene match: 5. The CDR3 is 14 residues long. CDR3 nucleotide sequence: TGTGCCAGCAGTGAAACAAACAGGGGATATGGCTACACCTTC. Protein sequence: CASSETNRGYGYTF.

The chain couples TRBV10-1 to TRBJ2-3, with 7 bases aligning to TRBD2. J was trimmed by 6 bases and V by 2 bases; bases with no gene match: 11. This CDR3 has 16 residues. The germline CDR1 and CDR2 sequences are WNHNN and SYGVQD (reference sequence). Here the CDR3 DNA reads TGCGCCAGCAGTGAGAAGGTAGCGGGCCCAGAGGATACGCAGTATTTT. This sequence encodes CASSEKVAGPEDTQYF.

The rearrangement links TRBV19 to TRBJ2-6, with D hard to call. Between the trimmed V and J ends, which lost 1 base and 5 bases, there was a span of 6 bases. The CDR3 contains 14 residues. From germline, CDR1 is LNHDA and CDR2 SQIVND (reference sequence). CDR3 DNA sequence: TGTGCCAGTAGTATAGCGGAGTGGGCCAACGTCCTGACTTTC. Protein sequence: CASSIAEWANVLTF.

CDR3 nucleotides: TGCGCCAGCAGCTTGGTGGGCAGGGTCCCAGGAAACACCATATATTTT. Its protein product is CASSLVGRVPGNTIYF. V and J are TRBV5-1 and TRBJ1-3; maybe TRBD1 (5 bases). The germline V and J ends were trimmed by 0 bases and 4 bases, with 14 bases remaining between them. The CDR3 has 16 amino acids. Per the germline V gene, CDR1 is SGHRS and CDR2 is YFSETQ.

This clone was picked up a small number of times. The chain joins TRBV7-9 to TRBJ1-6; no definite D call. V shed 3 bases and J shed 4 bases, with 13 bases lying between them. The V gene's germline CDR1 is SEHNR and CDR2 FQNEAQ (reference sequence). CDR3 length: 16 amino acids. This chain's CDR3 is CASSFSSGEYNSPLHF. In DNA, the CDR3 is TGTGCCAGCAGCTTTTCGTCGGGCGAATATAATTCACCCCTCCACTTT. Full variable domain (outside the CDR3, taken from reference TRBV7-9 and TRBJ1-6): DTGVSQNPRHKITKRGQNVTFRCDPISEHNRLYWYRQTLGQGPEFLTYFQNEAQLEKSRLLSDRFSAERPKGSFSTLEIQRTEQGDSAMYLCASSFSSGEYNSPLHFGNGTRLTVT.

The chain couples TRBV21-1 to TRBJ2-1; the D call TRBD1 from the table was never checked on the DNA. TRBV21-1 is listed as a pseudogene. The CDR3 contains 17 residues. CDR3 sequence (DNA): TGTGCCAGCAGCAAAGGAAAGGGCCAGGGGTACGAGGATGAGCAGTTCTTC. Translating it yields CASSKGKGQGYEDEQFF.

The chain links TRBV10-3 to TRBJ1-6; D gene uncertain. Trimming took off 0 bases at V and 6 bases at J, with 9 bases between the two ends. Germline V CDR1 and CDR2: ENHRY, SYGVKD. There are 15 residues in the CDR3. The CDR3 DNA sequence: TGTGCCATCAGTGAGTCCGGCCAGATTAATTCACCCCTCCACTTT. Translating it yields CAISESGQINSPLHF.

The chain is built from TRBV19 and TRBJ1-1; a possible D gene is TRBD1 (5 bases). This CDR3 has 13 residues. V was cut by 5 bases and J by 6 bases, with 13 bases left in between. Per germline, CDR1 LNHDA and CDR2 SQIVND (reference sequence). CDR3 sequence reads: CASSAGRLPEAFF. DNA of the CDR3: TGTGCCAGTAGTGCAGGGCGCCTCCCTGAAGCTTTCTTT.

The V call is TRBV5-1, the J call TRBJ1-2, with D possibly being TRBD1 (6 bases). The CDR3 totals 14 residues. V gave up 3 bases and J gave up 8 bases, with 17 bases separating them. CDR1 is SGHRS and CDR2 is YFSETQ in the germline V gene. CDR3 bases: TGCGCCAGCAGCTCACCCCGGGGGGCAGAGGGCTACACCTTC. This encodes CASSSPRGAEGYTF.

CDR3 residues: CAWSVPTANRIGSPLHF. The CDR3 DNA reads TGTGCCTGGAGTGTACCGACAGCTAACCGGATAGGCTCACCCCTCCACTTT. The rearrangement joins TRBV30 to TRBJ1-6, with D possibly being TRBD1 (5 bases). This CDR3 has 17 amino acids. V lost 0 bases, J lost 10 bases, and 22 bases lay in between. Per the germline V gene, CDR1 is GTSNPN and CDR2 is SVGIG (reference sequence).

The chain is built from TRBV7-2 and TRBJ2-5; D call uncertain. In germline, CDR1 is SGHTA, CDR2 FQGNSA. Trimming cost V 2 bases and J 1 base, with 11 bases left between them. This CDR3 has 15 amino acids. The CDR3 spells CASSLYNSLQETQYF. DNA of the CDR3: TGTGCCAGCAGCTTATATAATAGTCTCCAAGAGACCCAGTACTTC.

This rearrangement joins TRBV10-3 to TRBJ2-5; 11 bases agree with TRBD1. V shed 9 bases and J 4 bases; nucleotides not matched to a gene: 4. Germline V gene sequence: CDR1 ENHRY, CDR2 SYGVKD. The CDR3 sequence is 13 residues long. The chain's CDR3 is CAIRDRGSETQYF. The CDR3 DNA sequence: TGTGCCATACGGGACAGGGGGTCAGAGACCCAGTACTTC.

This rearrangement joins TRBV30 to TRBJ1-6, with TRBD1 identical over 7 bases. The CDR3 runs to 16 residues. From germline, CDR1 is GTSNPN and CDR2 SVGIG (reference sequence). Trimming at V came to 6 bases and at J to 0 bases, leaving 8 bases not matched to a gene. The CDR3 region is CACRPGQSSYNSPLHF. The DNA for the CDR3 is TGTGCCTGCCGACCGGGACAGAGCTCCTATAATTCACCCCTCCACTTT. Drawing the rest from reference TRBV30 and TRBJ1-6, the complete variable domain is SQTIHQWPATLVQPVGSPLSLECTVEGTSNPNLYWYRQAAGRGLQLLFYSVGIGQISSEVPQNLSASRPQDRQFILSSKKLLLSDSGFYLCACRPGQSSYNSPLHFGNGTRLTVT.

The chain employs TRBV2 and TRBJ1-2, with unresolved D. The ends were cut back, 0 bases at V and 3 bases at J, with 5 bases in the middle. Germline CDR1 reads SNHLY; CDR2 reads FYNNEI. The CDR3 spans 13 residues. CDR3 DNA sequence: TGTGCCAGCAGTGAAGCAGAGGACTATGGCTACACCTTC. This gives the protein CASSEAEDYGYTF. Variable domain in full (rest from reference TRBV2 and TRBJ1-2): EPEVTQTPSHQVTQMGQEVILRCVPISNHLYFYWYRQILGQKVEFLVSFYNNEISEKSEIFDDQFSVERPDGSNFTLKIRSTKLEDSAMYFCASSEAEDYGYTFGSGTRLTVV.

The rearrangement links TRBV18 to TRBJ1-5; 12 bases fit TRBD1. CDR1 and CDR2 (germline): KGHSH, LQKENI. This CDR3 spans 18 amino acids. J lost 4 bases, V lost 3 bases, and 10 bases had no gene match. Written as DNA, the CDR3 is TGTGCCAGCTCACCTACTCCCGGGACAGGGGGCAGTAATCAGCCCCAGCATTTT. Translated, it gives CASSPTPGTGGSNQPQHF.

In DNA, the CDR3 is TGTGCCAGCAGTACCGACAGGGGCGACGCTTTCTTT. Its translation is CASSTDRGDAFF. V gene TRBV7-9 combines with J gene TRBJ1-1; 8 bases match TRBD1. Losses at the gene ends were 6 bases for V and 11 bases for J; bases not matched to a gene: 8. The CDR3 has 12 amino acids. Per the germline V gene, CDR1 is SEHNR and CDR2 is FQNEAQ (reference sequence).